The 26 T cell receptor beta chains presented below share a single source sample, sequenced in a study of spatial heterogeneity in lung cancer. Sample time point: blood at routine non-recurrence follow-up after resection. MiXCR, applied by TCRdb to the 5' RACE reads, yields one record per CDR3 protein. The sample lists about 100,000 distinct CDR3 sequences; roughly a fifth were seen once. The material was PBMCs, obtained at follow-up. These receptors were collected from a male donor with early-stage non-small cell lung cancer.

The chain has TRBV11-2 and TRBJ2-1; no firm D call. This CDR3 has 16 residues. V was clipped by 1 base and J by 5 bases, with 15 bases between them. Germline CDR1 reads SGHAT; CDR2 reads FQNNGV. The CDR3 nucleotides read TGTGCCAGCAGCTTAGCGGGTAGGCGGATGGACAATGAGCAGTTCTTC. It encodes CASSLAGRRMDNEQFF.

This clonotype was seen only a few times. The rearrangement links TRBV30 to TRBJ2-6; TRBD1 matches 7 bases. CDR3 length: 13 amino acids. Germline CDR1 GTSNPN, CDR2 SVGIG (reference sequence). Trimming cost V 2 bases and J 8 bases; bases outside gene matches: 3. CDR3 DNA sequence: TGTGCCTGGAGTTCGGGACAGCCCAACGTCCTGACTTTC. Its protein is CAWSSGQPNVLTF.

The V call is TRBV5-1, the J call TRBJ2-2; D may match TRBD1 or TRBD2 (5 bases each). Looked up from germline, CDR1 is SGHRS and CDR2 is YFSETQ. The CDR3 sequence is 14 residues long. V lost 4 bases and J 4 bases, leaving 11 bases between the germline ends. The CDR3 region has the DNA TGCGCCAGCAGCGCCTCCGGGACCACCGGGGAGCTGTTTTTT. Encoded protein: CASSASGTTGELFF.

Many counts were recorded for this clonotype. The chain combines TRBV7-9 with TRBJ1-1; D is possibly TRBD1 (5 bases). CDR1 is SEHNR and CDR2 is FQNEAQ in the germline V gene (reference sequence). The CDR3 covers 14 residues. Trimming took 4 bases from V and 0 from J, leaving 9 bases between them. For the CDR3, the DNA is TGTGCCAGCAGCTCGGGGGGGATGAACACTGAAGCTTTCTTT. Its translation is CASSSGGMNTEAFF.

This clonotype occurred a few times. V is TRBV6-2 or TRBV6-3 and J is TRBJ1-2; the D is unclear. Trimming stripped 5 bases from V and 1 base from J, with 8 bases between. Germline CDR1 reads MNHEY; CDR2 reads SVGEGT. The CDR3 contains 13 residues. CDR3 amino acids: CASSDTDNYGYTF. The DNA of the CDR3 is TGTGCCAGCAGTGACACGGATAACTATGGCTACACCTTC.

V and J are TRBV5-1 and TRBJ2-3; D may be TRBD1 or TRBD2 (5 bases each). The ends were cut back, 5 bases at V and 4 bases at J, with 17 bases in the middle. CDR1 and CDR2 from the germline V gene are SGHRS and YFSETQ. The CDR3 runs 15 residues. CDR3 nucleotides: TGCGCCAGCAGTTCCGGGACCCTAAAATCAGATACGCAGTATTTT. This translates into CASSSGTLKSDTQYF.

This rearrangement joins TRBV21-1 to TRBJ2-7. TRBV21-1 is designated a pseudogene. This CDR3 region has 14 residues. CDR3 sequence reads: CASSGTCRYYEQYF. CDR3 DNA: TGTGCCAGCAGCGGCACTTGTAGATACTACGAGCAGTACTTC.

In its sample, this clonotype is medium-sized. The chain joins TRBV7-2 to TRBJ1-5; D unclear. The CDR3 is made up of 14 amino acids. Germline V gene data show CDR1 as SGHTA and CDR2 as FQGNSA. V lost 2 bases, J lost 5 bases, and 10 bases lay in between. CDR3 nucleotides: TGTGCCAGCAGCTTAAACCCCACTGATCAGCCCCAGCATTTT. Its protein product is CASSLNPTDQPQHF.

This clonotype was recorded a few times. The gene calls are TRBV20-1 and TRBJ2-7; 9 nucleotides match TRBD1. The germline V gene has CDR1 DFQATT and CDR2 SNEGSKA (reference sequence). The CDR3 is 13 residues long. With 5 bases clipped from V and 7 bases from J, the junction kept 9 bases outside the gene matches. Written as DNA, the CDR3 is TGCAGTGCTCAACCCGGACAGGGGCTTGAGCAGTACTTC. Residues: CSAQPGQGLEQYF.

This chain uses TRBV6-2 or TRBV6-3 with TRBJ1-5; D unresolved. The CDR3 totals 14 residues. V gave up 2 bases and J gave up 5 bases, with 10 bases separating them. Germline CDR1 reads MNHEY; CDR2 reads SVGEGT. DNA of the CDR3: TGTGCCAGCAGTTACGTCAGCGGGGATCAGCCCCAGCATTTT. Translation: CASSYVSGDQPQHF.

V gene TRBV10-2 combines with J gene TRBJ1-4; D may be TRBD1 (5 bases). The ends were cut back, 7 bases at V and 5 bases at J, with 14 bases in the middle. Per the germline V gene, CDR1 is WSHSY and CDR2 is SAAADI. This CDR3 comprises 14 residues. CDR3 protein: CASTPRDPNEKLFF. DNA of the CDR3: TGCGCCAGCACCCCAAGGGACCCGAATGAAAAACTGTTTTTT.

This chain uses TRBV5-6 with TRBJ1-1; no definite D call. The CDR3 has 12 amino acids. The germline V gene encodes CDR1 SGHDT and CDR2 YYEEEE. Trimming removed 4 bases at V and 3 bases at J, with 7 bases between. In nucleotides, the CDR3 is TGTGCCAGCAGCCGAAGTTACACTGAAGCTTTCTTT. Translating it yields CASSRSYTEAFF.

The V gene is TRBV24-1, the J gene TRBJ1-2, with unresolved D. The ends were cut back, 4 bases at V and 4 bases at J, with 12 bases in the middle. The CDR3 is made up of 14 amino acids. The V gene's germline CDR1 is KGHDR and CDR2 SFDVKD. The CDR3 DNA is TGTGCCACCAGTGAGAACAGACAAGCCTATGGCTACACCTTC. Its translation is CATSENRQAYGYTF.

This chain joins TRBV27 and TRBJ1-5; D unresolved. This CDR3 has 15 amino acids. Germline V gives CDR1 MNHEY, CDR2 SMNVEV (reference sequence). The V end was cut by 6 bases, the J end by 2 bases, with 14 bases between. CDR3 DNA sequence: TGTGCCAGCAGGAGGACTCCTGAGGGCAATCAGCCCCAGCATTTT. It is translated as CASRRTPEGNQPQHF.

This clonotype was seen at least ten times. This chain connects TRBV29-1 to TRBJ1-1; D possibly corresponds to TRBD1 (5 bases). Germline CDR1 SQVTM, CDR2 ANQGSEA. V lost 7 bases and J 1 base, leaving 13 bases between the germline ends. There are 13 residues in the CDR3. In DNA form, the CDR3 reads TGCAGCGCTGGGGCGCACCCGAACACTGAAGCTTTCTTT. This gives the protein CSAGAHPNTEAFF.

The chain joins TRBV7-3 to TRBJ2-5, with TRBD2 matching over 8 bases. The CDR3 has 16 amino acids. Unmatched junction bases numbered 9, after V lost 1 base and J lost 5 bases. The germline gives CDR1 SGHTA, CDR2 FQGTGA. In DNA, the CDR3 is TGTGCCAGCAGCTTAAATGTAGCGGGAACGGAGGAGACCCAGTACTTC. This sequence encodes CASSLNVAGTEETQYF.

The chain recombines TRBV2 with TRBJ1-1; possible D gene TRBD1, 6 bases. The CDR3 totals 14 residues. V lost 9 bases and J lost 5, with 19 bases in between. In germline, CDR1 is SNHLY, CDR2 FYNNEI. DNA for the CDR3: TGTGCCAGTAGAGAAGGACAGATCGGGACTGAAGCTTTCTTT. This translates into CASREGQIGTEAFF.

This clonotype was counted at least ten times. The chain recombines TRBV11-2 with TRBJ1-2; D is unclear. With 4 bases removed from V and 5 bases from J, the gap between germline ends came to 11 bases. This CDR3 comprises 13 residues. Germline-derived CDR1 and CDR2 are SGHAT and FQNNGV. CDR3 amino acids: CASSSTGRYGYTF. The CDR3 nucleotides read TGTGCCAGCAGCTCGACTGGGAGGTATGGCTACACCTTC.

The chain employs TRBV11-2 and TRBJ2-1; the match to TRBD2 covers 14 bases. V lost 5 bases and J lost 5; bases outside the gene matches: 5. Germline loops: CDR1 SGHAT, CDR2 FQNNGV. The CDR3 is 16 amino acids. The CDR3 sequence: CASSRLAGGGNNEQFF. The CDR3 DNA sequence: TGTGCCAGCAGCAGACTAGCGGGAGGGGGTAACAATGAGCAGTTCTTC.

V usage is TRBV7-8 and J usage is TRBJ2-2; TRBD1 agrees at 9 bases. The germline V gene has CDR1 SGHVS and CDR2 FQNEAQ. The CDR3 length is 15 residues. Germline trimming cut 4 bases from V and 5 bases from J; bases unmatched to any gene: 5. The CDR3 DNA follows: TGTGCCAGCAGCTCTCTGGGACAGGGAACCGGGGAGCTGTTTTTT. This translates into CASSSLGQGTGELFF. Supplemented by reference TRBV7-8 and TRBJ2-2, the full variable domain reads GAGVSQSPRYKVAKRGQDVALRCDPISGHVSLFWYQQALGQGPEFLTYFQNEAQLDKSGLPSDRFFAERPEGSVSTLKIQRTQQEDSAVYLCASSSLGQGTGELFFGEGSRLTVL.

The chain is built from TRBV7-2 and TRBJ2-7; the match to TRBD1 covers 9 bases. The germline V gene encodes CDR1 SGHTA and CDR2 FQGNSA. The trim removed 1 base at V and 2 bases at J, leaving 9 bases unmatched. The CDR3 is 17 amino acids. The CDR3 spells CASSLVVNRGQTYEQYF. CDR3 in DNA: TGTGCCAGCAGCTTAGTTGTGAACAGGGGGCAAACCTACGAGCAGTACTTC. The full variable domain, with the rest looked up from reference TRBV7-2 and TRBJ2-7, is GAGVSQSPSNKVTEKGKDVELRCDPISGHTALYWYRQSLGQGLEFLIYFQGNSAPDKSGLPSDRFSAERTGGSVSTLTIQRTQQEDSAVYLCASSLVVNRGQTYEQYFGPGTRLTVT.

In this sample, this clonotype turned up a few times. V and J are TRBV4-2 and TRBJ2-7; D may be TRBD1 (6 bases). From germline, CDR1 is LGHNA and CDR2 YNFKEQ. Trimming pared 4 bases from V and 5 bases from J, leaving 15 bases between. The CDR3 is made up of 14 amino acids. This CDR3 is CASSPQGRGDEQYF. The DNA of the CDR3 is TGTGCCAGCAGCCCTCAGGGGAGAGGAGACGAGCAGTACTTC.

This clonotype has more than one count but fewer than ten. The V and J genes are TRBV2 and TRBJ1-2, with TRBD1 identical over 7 bases. After removal of 6 bases from V and 8 bases from J, the junction contained 15 bases not matched to a gene. The CDR3 extends over 15 amino acids. The germline V gene encodes CDR1 SNHLY and CDR2 FYNNEI. The DNA of the CDR3 is TGTGCCAGCAGACGGGACAGTCCGGACCGCTTGGGCTACACCTTC. Amino acid sequence: CASRRDSPDRLGYTF. Together with reference TRBV2 and TRBJ1-2, the CDR3 gives the full variable domain: EPEVTQTPSHQVTQMGQEVILRCVPISNHLYFYWYRQILGQKVEFLVSFYNNEISEKSEIFDDQFSVERPDGSNFTLKIRSTKLEDSAMYFCASRRDSPDRLGYTFGSGTRLTVV.

V usage is TRBV3-1 and J usage is TRBJ1-6; D is uncertain. Trimming removed 1 base from V and 6 bases from J, with 13 bases in between. CDR3 length: 16 residues. In germline, CDR1 is LGHDT, CDR2 YNNKEL (reference sequence). CDR3 coding DNA: TGTGCCAGCAGCCAAGCTCAGTCCGCGGGTAATTCACCCCTCCACTTT. Protein: CASSQAQSAGNSPLHF.

This clonotype was picked up a small number of times. The rearrangement links TRBV12-3 or TRBV12-4 to TRBJ1-1; 8 nucleotides align to TRBD1. V lost 6 bases and J lost 3; bases outside the gene matches: 9. This CDR3 contains 15 residues. The CDR3: CASSPRQGSHTEAFF. In DNA form, the CDR3 reads TGTGCCAGCAGCCCGAGACAGGGGTCCCACACTGAAGCTTTCTTT.

The sample holds a few counts of this clonotype. The rearrangement uses TRBV20-1 and TRBJ2-1; D is perhaps TRBD1 or TRBD2 (5 bases each). This CDR3 is 15 amino acids long. Per germline, CDR1 DFQATT and CDR2 SNEGSKA (reference sequence). Trimming shortened V by 3 bases and J by 4 bases, and 16 bases separated the two germline ends. The CDR3 sequence: CSARDGTEKYNEQFF. In DNA form, the CDR3 reads TGCAGTGCTAGGGACGGGACGGAGAAATACAATGAGCAGTTCTTC.